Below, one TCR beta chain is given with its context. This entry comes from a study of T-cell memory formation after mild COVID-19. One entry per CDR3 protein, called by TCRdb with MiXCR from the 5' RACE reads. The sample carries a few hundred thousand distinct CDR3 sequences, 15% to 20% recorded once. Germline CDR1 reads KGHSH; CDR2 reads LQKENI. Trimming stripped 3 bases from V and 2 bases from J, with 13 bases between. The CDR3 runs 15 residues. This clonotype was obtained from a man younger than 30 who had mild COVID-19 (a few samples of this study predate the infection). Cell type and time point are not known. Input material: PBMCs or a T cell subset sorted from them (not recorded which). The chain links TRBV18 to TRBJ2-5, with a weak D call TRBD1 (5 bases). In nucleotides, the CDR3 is TGTGCCAGCTCACCCCAAGTCCAGGGACAAGAGACCCAGTACTTC. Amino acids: CASSPQVQGQETQYF.